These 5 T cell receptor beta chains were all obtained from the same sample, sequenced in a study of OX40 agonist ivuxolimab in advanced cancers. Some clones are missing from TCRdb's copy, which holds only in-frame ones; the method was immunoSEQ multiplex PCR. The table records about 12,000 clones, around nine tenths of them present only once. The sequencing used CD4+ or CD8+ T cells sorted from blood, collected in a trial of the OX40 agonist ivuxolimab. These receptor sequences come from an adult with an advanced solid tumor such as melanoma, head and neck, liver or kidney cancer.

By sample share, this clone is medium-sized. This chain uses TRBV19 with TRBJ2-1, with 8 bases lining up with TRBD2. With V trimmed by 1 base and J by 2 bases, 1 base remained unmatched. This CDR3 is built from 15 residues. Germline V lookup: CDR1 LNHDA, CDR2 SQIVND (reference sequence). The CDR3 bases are TGTGCCAGTAGTATAGGGACTAGCACCTACAATGAGCAGTTCTTC. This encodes CASSIGTSTYNEQFF.

CDR3 in amino acids: CASSQDPREYNEQFF. As DNA, the CDR3 is TGCGCCAGCAGCCAAGATCCCAGGGAGTACAATGAGCAGTTCTTC. The chain links TRBV4-3 to TRBJ2-1, with D possibly being TRBD1 or TRBD2 (5 bases each). Germline V CDR1 and CDR2: LGHNA, YSLEER. The CDR3 runs 15 residues. The V end was cut by 0 bases, the J end by 4 bases, with 10 bases between.

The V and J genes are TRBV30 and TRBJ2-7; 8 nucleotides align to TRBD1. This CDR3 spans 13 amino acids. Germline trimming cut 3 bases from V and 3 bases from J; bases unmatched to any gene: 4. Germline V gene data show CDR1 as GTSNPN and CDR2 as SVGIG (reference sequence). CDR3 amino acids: CAWRTGAGYEQYF. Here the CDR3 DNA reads TGTGCCTGGAGGACAGGGGCAGGCTACGAGCAGTACTTC.

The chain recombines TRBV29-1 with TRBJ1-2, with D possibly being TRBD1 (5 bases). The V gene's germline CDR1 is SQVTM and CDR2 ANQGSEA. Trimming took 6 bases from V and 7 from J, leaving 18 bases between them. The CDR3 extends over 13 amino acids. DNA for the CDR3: TGCAGCGTCCCCTCCCCCCGGGGACTTGGCTACACCTTC. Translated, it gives CSVPSPRGLGYTF. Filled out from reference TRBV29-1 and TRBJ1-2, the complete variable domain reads SAVISQKPSRDICQRGTSLTIQCQVDSQVTMMFWYRQQPGQSLTLIATANQGSEATYESGFVIDKFPISRPNLTFSTLTVSNMSPEDSSIYLCSVPSPRGLGYTFGSGTRLTVV.

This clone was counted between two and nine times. CDR3 amino acids: CASSLGTGGSEQYF. In DNA, the CDR3 is TGTGCCAGCAGCTTAGGGACAGGGGGCAGCGAGCAGTACTTC. The chain couples TRBV7-8 to TRBJ2-7; TRBD1 agrees at 11 bases. Trimming took 1 base from V and 6 from J; bases not matched to a gene: 2. CDR1 and CDR2 (germline): SGHVS, FQNEAQ. The CDR3 spans 14 residues.